The clone carrying this T cell receptor (beta chain) turned up a few times. Its antigen is undetermined. The germline gives CDR1 SGDLS, CDR2 YYNGEE. The junction had 6 bases not matched to a gene; V was cut back by 3 bases and J by 2 bases. This CDR3 has 16 residues. cDNA molecules carried unique molecular identifiers, and template switching added a universal primer site. TCRdb re-called the 5' RACE reads with MiXCR, one entry per CDR3 protein. This sample has around 1.7 million distinct CDR3 sequences, with around 33% found just once. This entry comes from a study of identical twins. Overall study results and limits: Models underestimated out-of-frame TCR alpha sharing in monozygotic twins. Memory repertoires showed no such pattern, whereas abundant cord blood beta clonotypes carried fewer insertions.

Sequenced: cord blood. This receptor was taken from a newborn girl in good health. The gene calls are TRBV9 and TRBJ2-3; 10 nucleotides match TRBD2. The CDR3 DNA reads as TGTGCCAGCAGCGCGTTAGCGGGAGGACCCACAGATACGCAGTATTTT. This codes for CASSALAGGPTDTQYF.